Each of the 29 T cell receptor beta chains below was sequenced from the same sample in a study of cytomegalovirus exposure and HLA in healthy donors. The PCR ran on 60 Vbeta and 13 Jbeta primers. Data came from immunoSEQ multiplex PCR; TCRdb stores just in-frame clones and leaves some out. This repertoire shows approximately 160,000 clones, 64% found once; its top ten account for about 3%. What was sequenced was PBMCs. The receptors shown here come from a woman aged 25 to 39 in good health and CMV-seropositive.

The CDR3 reads CASSLAGGGKEETQYF. CDR3 bases: TGTGCCAGCAGTTTAGCGGGAGGGGGGAAAGAAGAGACCCAGTACTTC. J is TRBJ2-5 and V is TRBV6-4, with TRBD2 matching over 11 bases. The germline CDR1 and CDR2 sequences are MRHNA and SNTAGT. V trimming: 5 bases; J trimming: 3 bases; junction bases outside the gene matches: 8. The CDR3 has 16 amino acids.

This chain connects TRBV19 to TRBJ1-1, with D possibly being TRBD1 (5 bases). Germline V gene sequence: CDR1 LNHDA, CDR2 SQIVND (reference sequence). The V gene lost 5 bases and the J gene lost 7 bases, with 17 bases spanning the gap. The CDR3 is made up of 14 amino acids. CDR3 loop: CASSSPTELSEAFF. Written as DNA, the CDR3 is TGTGCCAGTAGTTCACCGACAGAACTAAGTGAAGCTTTCTTT.

The V and J genes are TRBV5-1 and TRBJ1-2; no clear D gene. This CDR3 region has 13 residues. Germline CDR1 SGHRS, CDR2 YFSETQ. Trimming removed 0 bases from V and 4 bases from J, with 7 bases in between. CDR3 amino acids: CASSLGGPYGYTF. The CDR3 DNA follows: TGCGCCAGCAGCTTGGGAGGCCCCTATGGCTACACCTTC. The full variable domain, its missing parts supplied by reference TRBV5-1 and TRBJ1-2, is KAGVTQTPRYLIKTRGQQVTLSCSPISGHRSVSWYQQTPGQGLQFLFEYFSETQRNKGNFPGRFSGRQFSNSRSEMNVSTLELGDSALYLCASSLGGPYGYTFGSGTRLTVV.

The V call is TRBV5-6, the J call TRBJ2-5; 7 bases are a match to TRBD2. Losses at the gene ends were 0 bases for V and 4 bases for J; bases not matched to a gene: 12. Germline V CDR1 and CDR2: SGHDT, YYEEEE. This CDR3 has 17 residues. The CDR3 loop is CASSLAVAGESRETQYF. CDR3 bases: TGTGCCAGCAGCTTGGCCGTCGCGGGGGAAAGTAGAGAGACCCAGTACTTC. Full variable domain (remainder filled in from reference TRBV5-6 and TRBJ2-5): DAGVTQSPTHLIKTRGQQVTLRCSPKSGHDTVSWYQQALGQGPQFIFQYYEEEERQRGNFPDRFSGHQFPNYSSELNVNALLLGDSALYLCASSLAVAGESRETQYFGPGTRLLVL.

This chain links TRBV4-2 with TRBJ1-3, with D maybe TRBD1 (6 bases). Germline V lookup: CDR1 LGHNA, CDR2 YNFKEQ. Trimming cost V 3 bases and J 0 bases, with 18 bases left between them. The CDR3 spans 18 residues. The CDR3 DNA follows: TGTGCCAGCAGCCACTGGACAGAAACTAAATACTCTGGAAACACCATATATTTT. The encoded protein is CASSHWTETKYSGNTIYF.

This clone has a handful of counts. This rearrangement joins TRBV19 to TRBJ1-1; 7 nucleotides agree with TRBD1. This CDR3 contains 16 residues. V dropped 7 bases and J dropped 0; count of bases not matched to a gene: 11. Germline V gives CDR1 LNHDA, CDR2 SQIVND (reference sequence). This chain's CDR3 is CASTPGQNFMNTEAFF. CDR3 nucleotides: TGTGCCAGTACTCCGGGACAGAACTTCATGAACACTGAAGCTTTCTTT.

J is TRBJ2-3 and V is TRBV7-7, with TRBD1 matching over 9 bases. The germline V gene encodes CDR1 SSHAT and CDR2 FNYEAQ (reference sequence). The CDR3 is 15 amino acids. The trim removed 5 bases at V and 3 bases at J, leaving 6 bases unmatched. Written as DNA, the CDR3 is TGTGCCAGCAGCCGAGGGACAGGGAAAACAGATACGCAGTATTTT. It specifies CASSRGTGKTDTQYF.

CDR3 DNA sequence: TGTGCCAGCAGCCCCCAATCGACAGGGAAGGCGTACTTC. Amino acid sequence: CASSPQSTGKAYF. This chain links TRBV5-6 with TRBJ2-5; 7 bases align to TRBD1. The CDR3 is 13 amino acids. The germline gives CDR1 SGHDT, CDR2 YYEEEE. The ends lost 4 bases at V and 13 bases at J; junction bases unmatched: 13.

This clone was detected many times. The chain carries TRBV2 and TRBJ2-3; the D gene is possibly TRBD2 (6 bases). Trimming cost V 3 bases and J 3 bases, with 7 bases left between them. The V gene's germline CDR1 is SNHLY and CDR2 FYNNEI. This CDR3 contains 13 residues. The CDR3 region has the DNA TGTGCCAGCAGTGACGGGGGAACAGATACGCAGTATTTT. It encodes CASSDGGTDTQYF.

This clone was picked up a small number of times. The chain couples TRBV28 to TRBJ1-2; TRBD1 matches at 9 bases. V lost 3 bases, J lost 0 bases, and 14 bases stayed unmatched. Germline-derived CDR1 and CDR2 are MDHEN and SYDVKM. CDR3 size: 19 residues. CDR3 sequence: CASSLWTGVTVRANYGYTF. CDR3 DNA sequence: TGTGCCAGCAGTTTGTGGACAGGGGTTACGGTACGGGCTAACTATGGCTACACCTTC.

This chain links TRBV30 with TRBJ2-7; D is perhaps TRBD2 (5 bases). With 5 bases removed from V and 1 base from J, the gap between germline ends came to 18 bases. CDR3 length equals 15 residues. The V gene's germline CDR1 is GTSNPN and CDR2 SVGIG (reference sequence). The CDR3 nucleotides read TGTGCCTGGGGACCCCGAGGGAAGAAGTCCTACGAGCAGTACTTC. This codes for CAWGPRGKKSYEQYF.

This clone was observed a single time. This chain uses TRBV5-4 with TRBJ2-2, with TRBD1 identical over 7 bases. V lost 4 bases and J lost 0; bases outside the gene matches: 6. Germline assignment: CDR1 SGHNT and CDR2 YYREEE (reference sequence). The CDR3 spans 16 residues. This CDR3 is CASSTPGQTNTGELFF. The CDR3 DNA is TGTGCCAGCAGCACCCCGGGACAGACGAACACCGGGGAGCTGTTTTTT.

The V and J genes are TRBV14 and TRBJ1-4, with D maybe TRBD1 (6 bases). V was cut by 4 bases and J by 8 bases, with 8 bases left in between. This CDR3 has 12 residues. Germline V lookup: CDR1 SGHDN, CDR2 FVKESK. CDR3 nucleotides: TGTGCCAGCAGCCCGCAGGGGGAAAAACTGTTTTTT. It yields the protein CASSPQGEKLFF.

The V call is TRBV2, the J call TRBJ2-5, with TRBD2 matching 7 bases. Germline CDR1 SNHLY, CDR2 FYNNEI. V trimming: 8 bases; J trimming: 11 bases; junction bases outside the gene matches: 17. The CDR3 sequence is 14 residues long. In DNA form, the CDR3 reads TGTGCCAGCTCTACTCAGGGACTACGATCAGAGCAGTACTTC. Encoded protein: CASSTQGLRSEQYF.

This clone has only a few counts. J is TRBJ2-5 and V is TRBV5-1; possibly TRBD1 for D (5 bases). This CDR3 comprises 14 residues. The ends were cut back, 2 bases at V and 4 bases at J, with 12 bases in the middle. CDR1 and CDR2 (germline): SGHRS, YFSETQ. CDR3 residues: CASSFAGLGETQYF. The CDR3 nucleotides read TGCGCCAGCAGCTTCGCAGGGTTGGGAGAGACCCAGTACTTC.

The sample holds one count of this clone. The CDR3 coding sequence is TGTGCCAGCAGTGTTGGGCGGGCGCATCAAGAGACCCAGTACTTC. Translation gives CASSVGRAHQETQYF. The rearrangement links TRBV6-1 to TRBJ2-5; tentatively, D is TRBD2 (5 bases). The V end lost 4 bases, the J end lost 2 bases, and 14 bases lay between the germline ends. CDR3 length: 15 residues. Germline assignment: CDR1 MNHNS and CDR2 SASEGT.

This chain connects TRBV27 to TRBJ2-5, with TRBD2 as a possible D gene (6 bases). Germline CDR1 is MNHEY and CDR2 is SMNVEV (reference sequence). Trimming stripped 6 bases from V and 5 bases from J, with 13 bases between. The CDR3 consists of 13 residues. CDR3 DNA sequence: TGTGCCAGCAGGCCCGACGCGGGGGAGACCCAGTACTTC. As protein: CASRPDAGETQYF.

The J gene is TRBJ1-3, the V gene TRBV19; D not resolved. Trimming took 3 bases from V and 0 from J, leaving 9 bases between them. Per the germline V gene, CDR1 is LNHDA and CDR2 is SQIVND (reference sequence). The CDR3 covers 15 residues. The CDR3 region has the DNA TGTGCCAGTAGTATCCCCTACAGCTCTGGAAACACCATATATTTT. Translated, it gives CASSIPYSSGNTIYF.

As to this clone: At one end the junction does not follow the germline gene, possibly because of a read error. The rearrangement uses TRBV7-7 and TRBJ1-5; D is ambiguous. CDR1 and CDR2 (germline): SSHAT, FNYEAQ (reference sequence). This CDR3 spans 12 amino acids. As DNA, the CDR3 is TGTGCTAGCAGCCCCCTTGGCCAGCCCCAGCATTTT. Its translation is CASSPLGQPQHF.

The rearrangement uses TRBV7-2 and TRBJ1-2; D is possibly TRBD1 (5 bases). Germline CDR1 and CDR2: SGHTA and FQGNSA. The CDR3 consists of 17 residues. The germline V and J ends were trimmed by 2 bases and 4 bases, with 20 bases remaining between them. The CDR3 sequence is CASSLSLIGAATYGYTF. The CDR3 DNA reads as TGTGCCAGCAGCTTATCCCTTATTGGGGCGGCAACCTATGGCTACACCTTC.

The V call is TRBV19, the J call TRBJ1-2, with unresolved D. CDR3 length equals 13 residues. Trimming pared 8 bases from V and 6 bases from J, leaving 16 bases between. Germline V lookup: CDR1 LNHDA, CDR2 SQIVND (reference sequence). The CDR3 reads CASGLGGIDGYTF. CDR3 DNA sequence: TGTGCCAGTGGATTGGGAGGGATTGATGGCTACACCTTC.

This clone was counted a few times. The rearrangement links TRBV9 to TRBJ2-5; 8 nucleotides agree with TRBD1. The germline gives CDR1 SGDLS, CDR2 YYNGEE. The CDR3 is made up of 16 amino acids. V lost 1 base to trimming and J lost 4 bases; unmatched junction nucleotides: 9. The CDR3 loop is CASSVNPGTGLETQYF. The DNA for the CDR3 is TGTGCCAGCAGCGTAAACCCCGGGACAGGTTTAGAGACCCAGTACTTC.

This clone has a handful of counts. DNA of the CDR3: TGTGCCAGCAAGGGTGGGGGGAGAGGATATGGCTACACCTTC. Translated: CASKGGGRGYGYTF. The V and J genes are TRBV28 and TRBJ1-2; tentatively, D is TRBD1 (5 bases). The CDR3 sequence is 14 residues long. Per germline, CDR1 MDHEN and CDR2 SYDVKM. Trimming left V 7 bases short and J 5 bases short, with 17 bases between.

This clone was counted once. The chain joins TRBV6-1 to TRBJ2-3, with D possibly being TRBD2 (6 bases). Trimming removed 8 bases at V and 2 bases at J, with 11 bases between. Germline V lookup: CDR1 MNHNS, CDR2 SASEGT. The CDR3 is made up of 13 amino acids. The CDR3 nucleotides read TGTGCCAGCGGAGGGATTCCCACAGATACGCAGTATTTT. As protein: CASGGIPTDTQYF.

The chain carries TRBV13 and TRBJ1-1; 7 bases map to TRBD1. Trimming took 5 bases from V and 4 from J; bases not matched to a gene: 4. The CDR3 is 13 amino acids. The germline gives CDR1 PRHDT, CDR2 FYEKMQ (reference sequence). The CDR3 region is CASSVGQFTEAFF. CDR3 DNA: TGTGCCAGCAGCGTGGGACAGTTCACTGAAGCTTTCTTT.

The V call is TRBV5-4, the J call TRBJ1-5; the match to TRBD1 covers 9 bases. The germline V gene encodes CDR1 SGHNT and CDR2 YYREEE (reference sequence). The J segment lost 4 bases and the V segment lost 2 bases, leaving 7 bases of the junction unmatched. The length of the CDR3 is 16 residues. The CDR3 DNA is TGTGCCAGCAGCTTACAGGGGGCGCAAAGTAATCAGCCCCAGCATTTT. Its translation is CASSLQGAQSNQPQHF.

V usage is TRBV19 and J usage is TRBJ1-4; D possibly corresponds to TRBD1 (5 bases). The CDR3 runs 15 residues. The V and J ends lost 5 bases and 5 bases respectively, with 15 bases between them. Germline values: CDR1 LNHDA, CDR2 SQIVND (reference sequence). The CDR3 DNA reads as TGTGCCAGTAGTGTCCAACAGGCGTGGAATGAAAAACTGTTTTTT. Protein product: CASSVQQAWNEKLFF. The whole variable domain, filled in from reference TRBV19 and TRBJ1-4, reads DGGITQSPKYLFRKEGQNVTLSCEQNLNHDAMYWYRQDPGQGLRLIYYSQIVNDFQKGDIAEGYSVSREKKESFPLTVTSAQKNPTAFYLCASSVQQAWNEKLFFGSGTQLSVL.

This clone has a handful of counts. J is TRBJ2-5 and V is TRBV11-2; unclear D gene. TRBJ2-7 matches the DNA end more closely, so the J call is doubtful. The CDR3 length is 14 residues. CDR1 SGHAT and CDR2 FQNNGV come from the germline V gene. The CDR3 protein is CASSLVWDSYEQYF. The CDR3 DNA is TGTGCCAGCAGCTTAGTATGGGACTCCTACGAGCAGTACTTC.

The rearrangement joins TRBV9 to TRBJ1-4, with D perhaps matching TRBD1 (6 bases). V lost 3 bases to trimming and J lost 10 bases, with 13 bases between them. Germline CDR1 and CDR2: SGDLS and YYNGEE. The CDR3 contains 13 residues. The CDR3 sequence is CASSAGDIGKLFF. CDR3 nucleotide sequence: TGTGCCAGCAGCGCCGGGGACATTGGAAAACTGTTTTTT. The whole variable domain, remainder taken from reference TRBV9 and TRBJ1-4, is DSGVTQTPKHLITATGQRVTLRCSPRSGDLSVYWYQQSLDQGLQFLIQYYNGEERAKGNILERFSAQQFPDLHSELNLSSLELGDSALYFCASSAGDIGKLFFGSGTQLSVL.